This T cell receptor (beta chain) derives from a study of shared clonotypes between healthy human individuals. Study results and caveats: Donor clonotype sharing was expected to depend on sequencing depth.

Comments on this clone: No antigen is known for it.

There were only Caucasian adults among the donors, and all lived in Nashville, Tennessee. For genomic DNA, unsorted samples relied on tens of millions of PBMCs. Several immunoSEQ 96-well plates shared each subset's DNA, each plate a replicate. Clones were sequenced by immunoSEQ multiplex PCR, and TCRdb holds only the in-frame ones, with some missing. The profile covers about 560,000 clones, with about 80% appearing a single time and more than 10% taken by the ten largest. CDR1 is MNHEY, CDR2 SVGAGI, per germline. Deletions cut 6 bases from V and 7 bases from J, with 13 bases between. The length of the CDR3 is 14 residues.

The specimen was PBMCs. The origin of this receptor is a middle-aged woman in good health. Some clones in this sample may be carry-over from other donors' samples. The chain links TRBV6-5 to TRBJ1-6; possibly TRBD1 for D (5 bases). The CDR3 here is CASSLGTENSPLHF. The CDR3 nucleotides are TGTGCCAGCAGCCTCGGGACTGAAAATTCACCCCTCCACTTT.